This passage covers 30 T cell receptor beta chains from one sample sequenced in a study of OX40 agonist ivuxolimab in advanced cancers. The table came from immunoSEQ multiplex PCR; TCRdb's copy has only in-frame clones and leaves some out. This sample carries more than 95,000 clones, approximately 95% of them seen once, and the ten largest clones take 0.18%. The specimen was CD4+ or CD8+ T cells sorted from blood, collected in a trial of the OX40 agonist ivuxolimab. Every receptor here comes from an adult with an advanced solid tumor such as melanoma, head and neck, liver or kidney cancer.

This chain connects TRBV23-1 to TRBJ2-3, with a weak D call TRBD1 (6 bases). TRBV23-1 qualifies as an ORF whose function is uncertain. Trimming pared 6 bases from V and 2 bases from J, leaving 21 bases between. The CDR3 runs to 17 residues. CDR3 bases: TGCGCCAGCAGGCCCGCGCTAACCTGGGACATCACAGATACGCAGTATTTT. This sequence encodes CASRPALTWDITDTQYF.

This chain uses TRBV21-1 with TRBJ2-2. TRBV21-1 is a pseudogene segment. The CDR3 contains 15 residues. The DNA of the CDR3 is TGTGCCAGCAGCAAAGCGCCACCCAACACCGGGGAGCTGTTTTTT. Residues: CASSKAPPNTGELFF.

The chain links TRBV28 to TRBJ2-2; the match to TRBD1 covers 9 bases. Germline trimming cut 2 bases from V and 9 bases from J; bases unmatched to any gene: 7. The CDR3 covers 15 residues. Germline CDR1 and CDR2: MDHEN and SYDVKM. The CDR3 loop reads CASSLESTGGRELFF. In DNA, the CDR3 is TGTGCCAGCAGTTTAGAGTCGACAGGGGGGCGGGAGCTGTTTTTT.

The rearrangement links TRBV7-2 to TRBJ1-2; TRBD1 might be the D (6 bases). Germline V gives CDR1 SGHTA, CDR2 FQGNSA. Trimming removed 5 bases at V and 2 bases at J, with 15 bases between. This CDR3 comprises 15 residues. In nucleotides, the CDR3 is TGTGCCAGCAGCCCCGGGGGCGGGGTCAACTATGGCTACACCTTC. Encoded protein: CASSPGGGVNYGYTF.

The chain has TRBV5-1 and TRBJ2-1; D not certain. Germline V gives CDR1 SGHRS, CDR2 YFSETQ. V gave up 4 bases and J gave up 6 bases, with 11 bases separating them. The CDR3 is 13 residues long. This chain's CDR3 is CASSGRGGNEQFF. The CDR3 nucleotides read TGCGCCAGCAGCGGAAGAGGCGGCAATGAGCAGTTCTTC.

This sequence joins TRBV13 and TRBJ2-2; 8 positions match TRBD1. This CDR3 spans 14 amino acids. CDR1 PRHDT and CDR2 FYEKMQ come from the germline V gene (reference sequence). Unmatched junction bases numbered 9, after V lost 6 bases and J lost 9 bases. Written as DNA, the CDR3 is TGTGCCAGCAGACCTCTCGGACAGGGCAGGGAGCTGTTTTTT. Protein: CASRPLGQGRELFF.

This sequence joins TRBV5-5 and TRBJ1-2, with D uncertain. Germline V CDR1 and CDR2: SGHKS, YYEKEE (reference sequence). V lost 2 bases and J lost 4, with 15 bases in between. The CDR3 has 15 amino acids. CDR3 amino acids: CASSFTSGTSYGYTF. CDR3 nucleotide sequence: TGTGCCAGCAGCTTCACGTCGGGAACTTCCTATGGCTACACCTTC.

This clone has a single count. V gene TRBV5-1 combines with J gene TRBJ1-2; no firm D call. Germline V lookup: CDR1 SGHRS, CDR2 YFSETQ. The CDR3 covers 14 residues. V was trimmed by 0 bases and J by 3 bases, leaving 9 bases between them. The CDR3: CASSLVADDYGYTF. CDR3 sequence (DNA): TGCGCCAGCAGCTTGGTGGCGGATGACTATGGCTACACCTTC.

Concerning this clone itself: One end of the junction is discordant with germline, which a read error may explain. The chain employs TRBV7-7 and TRBJ2-5; D may be TRBD1 (6 bases). This CDR3 spans 16 amino acids. Germline CDR1 and CDR2: SSHAT and FNYEAQ (reference sequence). The CDR3 nucleotides are TGTGCTAGCAGCTTAGGGGGAACGGTCGGCCAAGAGACCCAGTACTTC. Its protein product is CASSLGGTVGQETQYF.

The gene calls are TRBV19 and TRBJ2-7; 9 nucleotides match TRBD1. Looked up from germline, CDR1 is LNHDA and CDR2 is SQIVND (reference sequence). This CDR3 contains 17 residues. With V trimmed by 7 bases and J by 4 bases, 17 bases remained unmatched. The CDR3: CASTNTAGGQGYYEQYF. CDR3 in DNA: TGTGCCAGTACAAATACCGCGGGCGGACAGGGGTATTACGAGCAGTACTTC.

The rearrangement links TRBV5-4 to TRBJ2-1, with 7 bases identical to TRBD1. V gave up 1 base and J gave up 11 bases; unmatched junction bases: 3. The CDR3 is made up of 12 amino acids. The germline gives CDR1 SGHNT, CDR2 YYREEE (reference sequence). The CDR3 region is CASSLWDRKQFF. The CDR3 coding sequence is TGTGCCAGCAGCTTGTGGGACAGAAAGCAGTTCTTC. The full variable domain, with the rest looked up from reference TRBV5-4 and TRBJ2-1, is ETGVTQSPTHLIKTRGQQVTLRCSSQSGHNTVSWYQQALGQGPQFIFQYYREEENGRGNFPPRFSGLQFPNYSSELNVNALELDDSALYLCASSLWDRKQFFGPGTRLTVL.

The chain is built from TRBV7-6 and TRBJ1-4, with D perhaps matching TRBD1 (5 bases). CDR1 and CDR2 (germline): SGHVS, FNYEAQ. The V end was cut by 4 bases, the J end by 10 bases, with 13 bases between. The CDR3 loop spans 13 amino acids. For the CDR3, the DNA is TGTGCCAGCAGCTACTCGCAGCAGGGAAAACTGTTTTTT. This gives the protein CASSYSQQGKLFF.

V gene TRBV5-1 combines with J gene TRBJ2-4; 7 bases line up with TRBD2. The V gene's germline CDR1 is SGHRS and CDR2 YFSETQ. The CDR3 runs to 15 residues. After removal of 1 base from V and 4 bases from J, the junction contained 5 bases not matched to a gene. CDR3: CASSLLASGKNIQYF. In DNA, the CDR3 is TGCGCCAGCAGCTTGTTGGCTAGCGGTAAAAACATTCAGTACTTC.

The genes are TRBV9 and TRBJ2-3; 8 positions match TRBD1. The CDR3 has 14 amino acids. The V and J ends lost 4 bases and 2 bases, in that order; junction bases with no gene match: 3. Looked up from germline, CDR1 is SGDLS and CDR2 is YYNGEE. The CDR3 DNA follows: TGTGCCAGCAGCTGGACAGGGAACACAGATACGCAGTATTTT. As protein: CASSWTGNTDTQYF.

This clone was recorded only once. The rearrangement joins TRBV5-4 to TRBJ2-7; 7 bases are a match to TRBD1. The V gene end was trimmed by 5 bases and the J gene end by 4 bases; junction bases not matched to a gene: 18. The length of the CDR3 is 17 residues. CDR1 SGHNT and CDR2 YYREEE come from the germline V gene (reference sequence). This CDR3 reads CASSPVPGTPRGYEQYF. CDR3 nucleotide sequence: TGTGCCAGCAGTCCAGTTCCCGGGACGCCCAGGGGGTACGAGCAGTACTTC.

J is TRBJ1-2 and V is TRBV29-1; unclear D gene. Germline V gene lookup returns CDR1 SQVTM and CDR2 ANQGSEA. The germline V and J ends were trimmed by 3 bases and 6 bases, with 17 bases remaining between them. The CDR3 contains 14 residues. The DNA for the CDR3 is TGCAGCGTTGACCGTCGGCAGGCCCGAAATGGCTACACCTTC. As protein: CSVDRRQARNGYTF.

The chain joins TRBV5-1 to TRBJ2-2, with D perhaps TRBD1 (5 bases). Trimming cost V 3 bases and J 13 bases, with 13 bases left between them. Germline loops: CDR1 SGHRS, CDR2 YFSETQ. This CDR3 spans 12 amino acids. DNA for the CDR3: TGCGCCAGCAGCTCTCAGGGTGGGCTGCTGTTTTTT. Translated, it gives CASSSQGGLLFF.

This sequence joins TRBV5-1 and TRBJ1-1, with D uncertain. The V end lost 1 base, the J end lost 4 bases, and 11 bases lay between the germline ends. The CDR3 is 14 residues long. Per the germline V gene, CDR1 is SGHRS and CDR2 is YFSETQ. CDR3 nucleotide sequence: TGCGCCAGCAGCTTGTCCACCCCTTCCACTGAAGCTTTCTTT. This encodes CASSLSTPSTEAFF.

The chain recombines TRBV9 with TRBJ1-2; D not certain. V was clipped by 4 bases and J by 8 bases, with 9 bases between them. The CDR3 is 11 residues long. CDR1 SGDLS and CDR2 YYNGEE come from the germline V gene. DNA for the CDR3: TGTGCCAGCAGCCCCTGGAGGGGCTACACCTTC. Residues: CASSPWRGYTF.

V gene TRBV6-5 combines with J gene TRBJ1-2, with a tentative D call TRBD1 (5 bases). Germline values: CDR1 MNHEY, CDR2 SVGAGI. The CDR3 loop spans 12 amino acids. V was trimmed by 8 bases and J by 9 bases, leaving 16 bases between them. CDR3 DNA: TGTGCCAGCGGTTCGGGGGGGGGTAGCTACACCTTC. Translated, it gives CASGSGGGSYTF.

This CDR3 is CASSLGLASGLYEQYF. The CDR3 DNA is TGTGCCAGCAGCTTAGGTCTGGCTAGCGGGCTGTACGAGCAGTACTTC. The V and J genes are TRBV7-2 and TRBJ2-7; 8 bases align to TRBD2. From germline, CDR1 is SGHTA and CDR2 FQGNSA. V lost 1 base and J lost 4; bases outside the gene matches: 9. The CDR3 runs 16 residues.

The rearrangement joins TRBV28 to TRBJ1-6, with a possible D match to TRBD1 (6 bases). From germline, CDR1 is MDHEN and CDR2 SYDVKM. Deletions cut 6 bases from V and 0 bases from J, with 18 bases between. This CDR3 region has 18 residues. The CDR3 sequence is CASRPLQGASSYNSPLHF. The CDR3 nucleotides read TGTGCCAGCAGACCACTACAGGGCGCAAGCTCCTATAATTCACCCCTCCACTTT.

The rearrangement links TRBV19 to TRBJ1-5; D not certain. CDR1 and CDR2 (germline): LNHDA, SQIVND (reference sequence). Trimming took 2 bases from V and 5 from J, leaving 10 bases between them. The CDR3 has 14 residues. The CDR3 is CASSILLTHQPQHF. The CDR3 DNA reads as TGTGCCAGTAGTATACTGCTCACCCATCAGCCCCAGCATTTT.

The J gene is TRBJ2-7, the V gene TRBV27, with D perhaps TRBD2 (6 bases). This CDR3 comprises 14 residues. Germline V gives CDR1 MNHEY, CDR2 SMNVEV (reference sequence). The V end lost 6 bases, the J end lost 5 bases, and 17 bases lay between the germline ends. CDR3 bases: TGTGCCAGCAGCCTCGAGTTTAGCGGCCACGAGCAGTACTTC. Protein: CASSLEFSGHEQYF.

The chain is built from TRBV7-9 and TRBJ2-7, with no clear D. This CDR3 region has 15 residues. From germline, CDR1 is SEHNR and CDR2 FQNEAQ (reference sequence). V dropped 5 bases and J dropped 2 bases, with 16 bases sitting between them. CDR3 bases: TGTGCCAGCAGCCGGACCTCCGCCCAGCCCTACGAGCAGTACTTC. This encodes CASSRTSAQPYEQYF. The complete variable domain, with remaining parts taken from reference TRBV7-9 and TRBJ2-7, reads DTGVSQNPRHKITKRGQNVTFRCDPISEHNRLYWYRQTLGQGPEFLTYFQNEAQLEKSRLLSDRFSAERPKGSFSTLEIQRTEQGDSAMYLCASSRTSAQPYEQYFGPGTRLTVT.

There are a few counts of this clone. The genes are TRBV7-2 and TRBJ1-6; unclear D gene. V was cut by 0 bases and J by 10 bases, with 7 bases left in between. This CDR3 has 13 residues. The germline V gene has CDR1 SGHTA and CDR2 FQGNSA. DNA for the CDR3: TGTGCCAGCAGCTTAGCGGGCGGATCACCCCTCCACTTT. Encoded protein: CASSLAGGSPLHF.

The chain combines TRBV6-1 with TRBJ1-1, with TRBD1 as a possible D gene (6 bases). This CDR3 has 14 amino acids. Germline values: CDR1 MNHNS, CDR2 SASEGT. Between the trimmed V and J ends, which lost 2 bases and 10 bases, there was a span of 17 bases. The CDR3: CASSEIVRGGRAFF. The CDR3, as DNA: TGTGCCAGCAGTGAAATAGTCAGGGGCGGGCGAGCTTTCTTT.

The V and J genes are TRBV28 and TRBJ1-2; tentative D call: TRBD1 (6 bases). The V and J ends lost 2 bases and 3 bases respectively, with 7 bases between them. Germline V CDR1 and CDR2: MDHEN, SYDVKM. The CDR3 length is 13 residues. CDR3 in amino acids: CASSLGGDYGYTF. CDR3 coding DNA: TGTGCCAGCAGTTTAGGGGGCGACTATGGCTACACCTTC.

With regard to this clone: Additional DNA sequences in this sample encode the identical CDR3. The chain carries TRBV7-2 and TRBJ2-3, with D perhaps being TRBD1 or TRBD2 (5 bases each). Per the germline V gene, CDR1 is SGHTA and CDR2 is FQGNSA. The ends were cut back, 2 bases at V and 4 bases at J, with 13 bases in the middle. The length of the CDR3 is 15 residues. The CDR3 sequence is CASSLRGVSADTQYF. The CDR3 nucleotides are TGTGCCAGCAGCTTAAGAGGGGTATCAGCAGATACGCAGTATTTT.

The chain carries TRBV19 and TRBJ2-5, with TRBD2 matching over 12 bases. CDR1 and CDR2 from the germline V gene are LNHDA and SQIVND (reference sequence). V was clipped by 7 bases and J by 5 bases; unmatched bases: 5. The CDR3 contains 14 residues. The DNA for the CDR3 is TGTGCCAGTACAGGACTAGCGGGATTTGAGACCCAGTACTTC. It specifies CASTGLAGFETQYF.